This paragraph reports one T cell receptor beta chain. The V and J ends lost 6 bases and 0 bases respectively, with 18 bases between them. The CDR3 covers 17 residues. Germline lookup yields CDR1 MDHEN and CDR2 SYDVKM. The data originate from a study of blood T cell repertoires in COVID-19. Turning to the study itself: Acute-phase and convalescent COVID-19 samples originated in the United States, Italy and Spain.

Measured with immunoSEQ multiplex PCR; TCRdb has only the in-frame clones, and not every one. The table has approximately 300,000 clones, around 85% seen once. The TCR was taken from a human donor with COVID-19, enrolled during active disease. The donor label of this sample is uncertain. Sequencing was carried out using peripheral blood. The genes are TRBV28 and TRBJ1-5; perhaps TRBD1 as D (5 bases). This chain's CDR3 is CASSHQAGRSSNQPQHF. In nucleotides, the CDR3 is TGTGCCAGCAGCCACCAGGCAGGGCGGTCTAGCAATCAGCCCCAGCATTTT.